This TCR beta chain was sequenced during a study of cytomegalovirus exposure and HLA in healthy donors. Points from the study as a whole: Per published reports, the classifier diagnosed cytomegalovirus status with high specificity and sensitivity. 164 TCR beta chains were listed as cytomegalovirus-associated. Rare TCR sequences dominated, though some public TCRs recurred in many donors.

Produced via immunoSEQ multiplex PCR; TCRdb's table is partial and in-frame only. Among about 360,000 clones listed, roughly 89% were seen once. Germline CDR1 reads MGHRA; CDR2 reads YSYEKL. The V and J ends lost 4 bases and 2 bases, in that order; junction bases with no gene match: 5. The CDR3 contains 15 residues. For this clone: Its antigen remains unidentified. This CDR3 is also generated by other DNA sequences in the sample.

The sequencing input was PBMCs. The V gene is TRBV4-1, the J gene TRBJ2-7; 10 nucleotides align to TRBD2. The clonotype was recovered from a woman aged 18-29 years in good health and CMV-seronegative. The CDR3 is CASSLRTSGTYEQYF. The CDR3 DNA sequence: TGCGCCAGCAGCCTCCGGACTAGCGGAACCTACGAGCAGTACTTC.